This paragraph reports one T cell receptor (beta chain). This specimen belongs to a study of blood T cell repertoires in COVID-19. As for the study in general: Both acute and convalescent COVID-19 samples were obtained from the United States, Italy and Spain. Sample material is recorded as cDNA or gDNA derived from T cells, B-cell-depleted T cells, or PBMCs.

The CDR3 has 13 residues. Trimming took off 4 bases at V and 3 bases at J, with 8 bases between the two ends. Authors' processing steps: Reference gene primer amplification yielded estimated nucleated cell counts. Clones were sequenced by immunoSEQ multiplex PCR, and TCRdb holds only the in-frame ones, with some missing. That table is the source of V, J and clone size, and D and trimming were worked out from the DNA. The sample lists about 140,000 clones, roughly 86% occurring once. Sequences were obtained from peripheral blood. This sequence joins TRBV12-3 or TRBV12-4 and TRBJ2-3; tentatively, D is TRBD1 (5 bases). The source of this sequence is a man aged 65 to 85 with acute or convalescent COVID-19. DNA of the CDR3: TGTGCCAGCAGTTCTAGGGGAACAGATACGCAGTATTTT. Encoded protein: CASSSRGTDTQYF.